The 6 T cell receptor beta chains in this list originate from one sample, sequenced in a study of blood T cell repertoires in COVID-19. Generated by immunoSEQ multiplex PCR, the TCRdb table keeps only in-frame clones and is missing some. This table has 120,000 or so clones, approximately 85% appearing once. The sample consisted of peripheral blood. The receptors originated from a man aged 80 or over with active or convalescent COVID-19.

The chain couples TRBV19 to TRBJ1-2; 8 bases match TRBD1. V shed 7 bases and J 2 bases; nucleotides not matched to a gene: 9. Per germline, CDR1 LNHDA and CDR2 SQIVND (reference sequence). The length of the CDR3 is 15 residues. CDR3 in amino acids: CASTPDRGENYGYTF. The CDR3 nucleotides are TGTGCCAGTACCCCTGACAGGGGAGAGAACTATGGCTACACCTTC.

The count of this clone is one. This sequence joins TRBV5-1 and TRBJ1-6; 12 nucleotides line up with TRBD1. The CDR3 is made up of 16 amino acids. With 0 bases clipped from V and 7 bases from J, the junction kept 2 bases outside the gene matches. Germline V gene data show CDR1 as SGHRS and CDR2 as YFSETQ. The CDR3 DNA follows: TGCGCCAGCAGCTTGGCCGGGACAGGGGGCAATTCACCCCTCCACTTT. Its protein product is CASSLAGTGGNSPLHF. Supplemented by reference TRBV5-1 and TRBJ1-6, the full variable domain reads KAGVTQTPRYLIKTRGQQVTLSCSPISGHRSVSWYQQTPGQGLQFLFEYFSETQRNKGNFPGRFSGRQFSNSRSEMNVSTLELGDSALYLCASSLAGTGGNSPLHFGNGTRLTVT.

The chain links TRBV6-1 to TRBJ2-1, with 8 bases lining up with TRBD2. The V gene's germline CDR1 is MNHNS and CDR2 SASEGT. J lost 4 bases, V lost 1 base, and 6 bases had no gene match. The CDR3 totals 16 residues. CDR3 sequence reads: CASSEGGGGRYNEQFF. CDR3 nucleotides: TGTGCCAGCAGTGAAGGAGGCGGGGGGAGGTACAATGAGCAGTTCTTC.

The chain combines TRBV29-1 with TRBJ1-1; a weak D match, TRBD1 (5 bases). The CDR3 is 11 residues long. Trimming removed 4 bases from V and 6 bases from J, with 9 bases in between. The germline V gene encodes CDR1 SQVTM and CDR2 ANQGSEA. As DNA, the CDR3 is TGCAGCGTTGTCAGGGTCCCTGAAGCTTTCTTT. Its protein product is CSVVRVPEAFF.

Only a few counts were recorded for this clone. The chain uses TRBV5-4 and TRBJ2-7; 11 nucleotides line up with TRBD1. Germline V gene data show CDR1 as SGHNT and CDR2 as YYREEE (reference sequence). The CDR3 runs to 15 residues. J was trimmed by 3 bases and V by 5 bases; bases with no gene match: 7. CDR3 sequence: CASSDGTGGFYEQYF. The CDR3 bases are TGTGCCAGCAGTGACGGGACAGGGGGTTTCTACGAGCAGTACTTC.

This CDR3 is CATSTEGGEYGYTF. CDR3 coding DNA: TGTGCCACCAGTACGGAGGGTGGGGAATATGGCTACACCTTC. The chain is built from TRBV24-1 and TRBJ1-2; D remains ambiguous. Trimming left V 6 bases short and J 5 bases short, with 15 bases between. CDR1 KGHDR and CDR2 SFDVKD come from the germline V gene. The CDR3 consists of 14 residues.